Presented here are 29 T cell receptor beta chains from one specimen sequenced in a study of human T cells and chemical hapten exposure. One entry per CDR3 protein results from TCRdb running MiXCR on the RACE reads. The sample lists about 97,000 distinct CDR3 sequences; 27% were seen once. Specified time point: patch test 3, about 24 weeks after DPC sensitization. The treatment denotes: therapeutic diphenylcyclopropenone sensitization with weekly scalp DPC. The sample in question was whole blood, obtained in connection with sensitization to the hapten diphenylcyclopropenone (DPC). All receptors come from a man aged 35 to 55 with alopecia areata. Some clones in this sample may be carry-over from other donors' samples.

The rearrangement uses TRBV20-1 and TRBJ2-7, with D perhaps TRBD1 or TRBD2 (6 bases each). Germline CDR1 reads DFQATT; CDR2 reads SNEGSKA (reference sequence). This CDR3 contains 12 residues. Trimming took 0 bases from V and 9 from J, leaving 12 bases between them. CDR3 sequence (DNA): TGCAGTGCTAGAGATTGGGGGGCTGGGCAGTACTTC. This encodes CSARDWGAGQYF.

This chain uses TRBV6-1 with TRBJ2-6, with D perhaps matching TRBD2 (6 bases). Germline lookup yields CDR1 MNHNS and CDR2 SASEGT. The CDR3 extends over 16 amino acids. Trimming removed 6 bases at V and 0 bases at J, with 12 bases between. CDR3 nucleotides: TGTGCCAGCAGGGGGGGACCGATCTCTGGGGCCAACGTCCTGACTTTC. Residues: CASRGGPISGANVLTF.

There are a few counts of this clonotype. V gene TRBV6-6 combines with J gene TRBJ2-7, with 8 bases identical to TRBD1. The germline V gene has CDR1 MNHNY and CDR2 SVGAGI (reference sequence). There are 14 residues in the CDR3. The V segment lost 6 bases and the J segment 6 bases; nucleotides outside the gene matches: 10. The CDR3 reads CASRWDRWKGEQYF. The DNA for the CDR3 is TGTGCCAGCAGATGGGACAGGTGGAAGGGCGAGCAGTACTTC.

The CDR3 region is CASSGDFSGANVLTF. As DNA, the CDR3 is TGTGCCAGCAGTGGGGATTTCTCTGGGGCCAACGTCCTGACTTTC. The chain has TRBV9 and TRBJ2-6; no clear D gene. CDR1 and CDR2 (germline): SGDLS, YYNGEE. The V and J ends lost 5 bases and 0 bases respectively, with 9 bases between them. The CDR3 has 15 residues.

This clonotype was counted only a few times. V is TRBV20-1 and J is TRBJ2-4, with D possibly being TRBD2 (5 bases). The germline V gene encodes CDR1 DFQATT and CDR2 SNEGSKA (reference sequence). This CDR3 is 14 amino acids long. The ends were cut back, 6 bases at V and 0 bases at J, with 12 bases in the middle. CDR3 nucleotides: TGCAGTGCCCCTGAACTAGGAGCCAAAAACATTCAGTACTTC. Its protein product is CSAPELGAKNIQYF.

The gene calls are TRBV5-1 and TRBJ2-5, with TRBD1 matching 10 bases. This CDR3 comprises 16 residues. V was clipped by 2 bases and J by 5 bases; unmatched bases: 9. Looked up from germline, CDR1 is SGHRS and CDR2 is YFSETQ. This chain's CDR3 is CASSFSGTGVLETQYF. DNA of the CDR3: TGCGCCAGCAGCTTCTCCGGGACAGGGGTCCTCGAGACCCAGTACTTC.

The V call is TRBV20-1, the J call TRBJ2-5, with no clear D. This CDR3 is 11 amino acids long. Germline CDR1 is DFQATT and CDR2 is SNEGSKA (reference sequence). Trimming left V 6 bases short and J 5 bases short, with 10 bases between. The CDR3 DNA reads as TGCAGTGCGAAACATCGGGAGACCCAGTACTTC. Translation gives CSAKHRETQYF.

The rearrangement uses TRBV6-2 or TRBV6-3 and TRBJ2-1, with 10 bases identical to TRBD2. The CDR3 is 15 amino acids. Germline CDR1 is MNHEY and CDR2 is SVGEGT. Trimming cost V 7 bases and J 7 bases; bases outside gene matches: 10. The CDR3 nucleotides read TGTGCCAGCAAAGAAGCGGGAGGGCCATTGAATGAGCAGTTCTTC. This encodes CASKEAGGPLNEQFF.

The chain recombines TRBV28 with TRBJ2-3; unclear D gene. This CDR3 comprises 16 residues. Trimming left V 6 bases short and J 4 bases short, with 20 bases between. The germline gives CDR1 MDHEN, CDR2 SYDVKM. DNA for the CDR3: TGTGCCAGCAGCCCAATTCGAATCCTAGGGCCAGATACGCAGTATTTT. This sequence encodes CASSPIRILGPDTQYF.

The V and J genes are TRBV7-8 and TRBJ2-5; the D call may be TRBD1 or TRBD2 (5 bases each). The V gene lost 5 bases and the J gene lost 6 bases, with 25 bases spanning the gap. Germline values: CDR1 SGHVS, CDR2 FQNEAQ. The CDR3 covers 17 residues. CDR3 residues: CASSPGTNLRDRKTQYF. CDR3 in DNA: TGTGCCAGCAGCCCTGGGACCAACCTTAGGGATCGGAAGACCCAGTACTTC. Based on the CDR3 plus reference TRBV7-8 and TRBJ2-5, the full variable domain is GAGVSQSPRYKVAKRGQDVALRCDPISGHVSLFWYQQALGQGPEFLTYFQNEAQLDKSGLPSDRFFAERPEGSVSTLKIQRTQQEDSAVYLCASSPGTNLRDRKTQYFGPGTRLLVL.

This clonotype was detected only a few times. The chain carries TRBV3-1 and TRBJ1-1; TRBD1 might be the D (5 bases). Germline-derived CDR1 and CDR2 are LGHDT and YNNKEL (reference sequence). Trimming removed 2 bases at V and 0 bases at J, with 16 bases between. The CDR3 contains 17 residues. CDR3: CASSQQSWGILNTEAFF. CDR3 DNA: TGTGCCAGCAGCCAACAAAGTTGGGGGATTCTGAACACTGAAGCTTTCTTT.

This clonotype was counted a few times. The V gene is TRBV2, the J gene TRBJ1-5; TRBD1 matches 10 bases. CDR1 is SNHLY, CDR2 FYNNEI, per germline. The CDR3 is 14 amino acids. V lost 6 bases and J lost 8; bases outside the gene matches: 7. CDR3 region: CASSEGQGLEPQHF. As DNA, the CDR3 is TGTGCCAGCAGCGAGGGACAGGGGTTAGAGCCCCAGCATTTT.

The chain is built from TRBV20-1 and TRBJ2-7; no reliable D call. From germline, CDR1 is DFQATT and CDR2 SNEGSKA (reference sequence). CDR3 size: 11 residues. V was clipped by 2 bases and J by 5 bases, with 7 bases between them. CDR3 amino acids: CSARISDEQYF. As DNA, the CDR3 is TGCAGTGCTAGAATCTCGGACGAGCAGTACTTC.

V usage is TRBV20-1 and J usage is TRBJ2-1; 7 bases agree with TRBD2. With V trimmed by 0 bases and J by 0 bases, 2 bases remained unmatched. Germline-derived CDR1 and CDR2 are DFQATT and SNEGSKA (reference sequence). This CDR3 has 15 residues. CDR3: CSARDPGGSYNEQFF. CDR3 sequence (DNA): TGCAGTGCTAGAGATCCGGGAGGCTCCTACAATGAGCAGTTCTTC.

This clonotype was counted at least ten times. V is TRBV28 and J is TRBJ1-4; unclear D gene. This CDR3 has 15 amino acids. Trimming took 4 bases from V and 0 from J, leaving 9 bases between them. Germline CDR1 and CDR2: MDHEN and SYDVKM. This CDR3 reads CASSSRRATNEKLFF. The DNA for the CDR3 is TGTGCCAGCAGTTCACGTCGGGCAACTAATGAAAAACTGTTTTTT.

The chain recombines TRBV20-1 with TRBJ1-2; TRBD1 might be the D (5 bases). Trimming removed 5 bases at V and 4 bases at J, with 8 bases between. This CDR3 has 11 amino acids. Germline-derived CDR1 and CDR2 are DFQATT and SNEGSKA (reference sequence). For the CDR3, the DNA is TGCAGTGCTCAGGGATCCTATGGCTACACCTTC. It translates to CSAQGSYGYTF.

In its sample, this clonotype was seen a few times. The V call is TRBV7-3, the J call TRBJ2-1; TRBD2 aligns across 10 bases. This CDR3 is 17 amino acids long. With 5 bases clipped from V and 0 bases from J, the junction kept 7 bases outside the gene matches. CDR1 and CDR2 (germline): SGHTA, FQGTGA. The CDR3 DNA follows: TGTGCCAGCAGCATCGAGGCTAGCGGGAGCTCCTACAATGAGCAGTTCTTC. Protein: CASSIEASGSSYNEQFF.

This clonotype was counted a few times. CDR3: CASSPGGSSYNEQFF. CDR3 bases: TGTGCCAGCAGCCCAGGAGGTAGCTCCTACAATGAGCAGTTCTTC. This chain uses TRBV7-2 with TRBJ2-1, with D tentatively TRBD2 (5 bases). V lost 5 bases and J lost 0, with 11 bases in between. Germline loops: CDR1 SGHTA, CDR2 FQGNSA. This CDR3 is 15 amino acids long.

This chain joins TRBV4-1 and TRBJ2-5; TRBD1 or TRBD2 may be the D gene (7 bases each). Per the germline V gene, CDR1 is MGHRA and CDR2 is YSYEKL. V dropped 3 bases and J dropped 3 bases, with 17 bases sitting between them. The CDR3 has 16 amino acids. DNA for the CDR3: TGCGCCAGCAGCCAGCTCCACAGGGGAGGGAAAGAGACCCAGTACTTC. Translating gives CASSQLHRGGKETQYF.

The chain joins TRBV21-1 to TRBJ2-7; whether TRBD2, the table's D call, matches the DNA was not checked. TRBV21-1 is marked as a pseudogene. The CDR3 has 13 amino acids. CDR3 sequence reads: CASSKGERHEQYF. In nucleotides, the CDR3 is TGTGCCAGCAGCAAAGGGGAGCGGCACGAGCAGTACTTC.

The chain joins TRBV6-5 to TRBJ2-5; possibly TRBD1 for D (6 bases). Germline-derived CDR1 and CDR2 are MNHEY and SVGAGI. V lost 6 bases and J lost 2, with 22 bases in between. The CDR3 consists of 17 residues. CDR3 in amino acids: CASRGDGGSWRQETQYF. The CDR3 DNA is TGTGCCAGCAGGGGGGATGGGGGCAGCTGGAGGCAAGAGACCCAGTACTTC.

The chain couples TRBV12-3 or TRBV12-4 to TRBJ1-6; 7 nucleotides line up with TRBD1. This CDR3 spans 18 amino acids. V gave up 0 bases and J gave up 5 bases; unmatched junction bases: 10. As DNA, the CDR3 is TGTGCCAGCAGTTTAGCGGTGGTAGCGGGACAGAATAATTCACCCCTCCACTTT. Translating it yields CASSLAVVAGQNNSPLHF.

This clonotype was seen a few times. The J gene is TRBJ2-7, the V gene TRBV28, with D maybe TRBD1 (5 bases). CDR3 length: 14 residues. Germline V gene lookup returns CDR1 MDHEN and CDR2 SYDVKM. V lost 3 bases and J 2 bases, leaving 11 bases between the germline ends. The DNA of the CDR3 is TGTGCCAGCAGTTTTGAGGCAGGGCCCTACGAGCAGTACTTC. Its translation is CASSFEAGPYEQYF.

In this sample, this clonotype turned up a few times. The chain combines TRBV29-1 with TRBJ2-7, with D possibly being TRBD1 or TRBD2 (6 bases each). The V and J ends lost 3 bases and 9 bases respectively, with 12 bases between them. The CDR3 has 11 residues. Germline V gene lookup returns CDR1 SQVTM and CDR2 ANQGSEA. DNA for the CDR3: TGCAGCGTTGAGGTGGGGGGCGGGCAGTACTTC. Its protein product is CSVEVGGGQYF.

This clonotype was recorded a few times. The rearrangement uses TRBV11-1 and TRBJ2-1, with 13 bases aligning to TRBD2. Germline loops: CDR1 SGHAT, CDR2 FQDESV (reference sequence). This CDR3 has 16 amino acids. The trim removed 5 bases at V and 1 base at J, leaving 2 bases unmatched. CDR3 nucleotides: TGTGCCAGCAGCACACTAGCGGGAGGGTCCTACAATGAGCAGTTCTTC. This sequence encodes CASSTLAGGSYNEQFF. The variable domain in full, with the rest retrieved from reference TRBV11-1 and TRBJ2-1, is EAEVAQSPRYKITEKSQAVAFWCDPISGHATLYWYRQILGQGPELLVQFQDESVVDDSQLPKDRFSAERLKGVDSTLKIQPAELGDSAMYLCASSTLAGGSYNEQFFGPGTRLTVL.

The chain links TRBV6-5 to TRBJ2-1; D ambiguous. V was trimmed by 5 bases and J by 4 bases, leaving 15 bases between them. The CDR3 spans 15 residues. From germline, CDR1 is MNHEY and CDR2 SVGAGI. In nucleotides, the CDR3 is TGTGCCAGCAGTGCACAACCACCAGGATACAATGAGCAGTTCTTC. Its protein is CASSAQPPGYNEQFF.

The V and J genes are TRBV28 and TRBJ2-3; D not resolved. CDR1 is MDHEN and CDR2 is SYDVKM in the germline V gene. The CDR3 covers 14 residues. Trimming pared 4 bases from V and 3 bases from J, leaving 11 bases between. The CDR3 sequence is CASSSPRATDTQYF. The CDR3 coding sequence is TGTGCCAGCAGTTCCCCCCGGGCTACAGATACGCAGTATTTT.

Ten or more counts support this clonotype. The rearrangement uses TRBV29-1 and TRBJ2-3; D gene unclear. Germline V gives CDR1 SQVTM, CDR2 ANQGSEA. The CDR3 has 11 residues. Trimming stripped 6 bases from V and 2 bases from J, with 6 bases between. CDR3 coding DNA: TGCAGCGTCGACCTCACAGATACGCAGTATTTT. This gives the protein CSVDLTDTQYF.

This chain uses TRBV11-1 with TRBJ2-1; no clear D. CDR3 length: 13 residues. V was shortened by 3 bases and J by 2 bases, with 5 bases between the two germline ends. Looked up from germline, CDR1 is SGHAT and CDR2 is FQDESV (reference sequence). CDR3 bases: TGTGCCAGCAGCTTCGCTGCCTACAATGAGCAGTTCTTC. It encodes CASSFAAYNEQFF.